This TCR beta chain was obtained from a study of OX40 agonist ivuxolimab in advanced cancers. This CDR3 has 13 residues. The germline V and J ends were trimmed by 7 bases and 8 bases, with 12 bases remaining between them. Germline assignment: CDR1 SGHTA and CDR2 FQGNSA. Libraries were prepared by immunoSEQ multiplex PCR; TCRdb keeps only in-frame clonotypes and omits some of them. This table holds fewer than 25,000 clones, about 86% found once. Sample: CD4+ or CD8+ T cells sorted from blood, taken in a trial of the OX40 agonist ivuxolimab. This receptor was identified in an adult with an advanced solid tumor such as melanoma, head and neck, liver or kidney cancer. The V call is TRBV7-2, the J call TRBJ1-6; D is ambiguous. The CDR3 here is CASTAAVYSPLHF. In DNA, the CDR3 is TGTGCCAGCACCGCGGCGGTTTATTCACCCCTCCACTTT.